These 4 T cell receptor beta chains came from one sample sequenced in a study of T cell responses to AZD1222 COVID-19 vaccine (dated by TCRdb to about 2021). The library was made by the immunoSEQ multiplex PCR assay. As stored in TCRdb, this immuneACCESS dataset retains in-frame rearrangements with V and J assigned. A fraction of the clones does not appear; measured against another copy, unresolved V genes explain less than half of the discrepancy, and the remainder lacks a known reason. This sample gives some 90,000 clones in total; 70% to 90% of them show up just once. Over 15% of the sample belongs to the ten largest clones. The time point tag for this specimen amounts to: baseline before first vaccination. Sequenced here: peripheral blood, sampled on day 0 of AZD1222 vaccination. Source of these receptors: an adult in good health.

The J gene is TRBJ1-1, the V gene TRBV29-1; D call uncertain. Trimming stripped 5 bases from V and 0 bases from J, with 10 bases between. Germline CDR1 and CDR2: SQVTM and ANQGSEA. This CDR3 has 13 residues. The CDR3: CSVLVVMNTEAFF. CDR3 DNA sequence: TGCAGCGTTCTGGTCGTCATGAACACTGAAGCTTTCTTT.

V gene TRBV6-5 combines with J gene TRBJ2-7; 10 nucleotides align to TRBD1. This CDR3 has 15 residues. The J segment lost 6 bases and the V segment lost 2 bases, leaving 7 bases of the junction unmatched. In germline, CDR1 is MNHEY, CDR2 SVGAGI. In DNA, the CDR3 is TGTGCCAGCAGTTACCCCCGGGACAGGGGTTTCGAGCAGTACTTC. Protein: CASSYPRDRGFEQYF.

The chain carries TRBV6-1 and TRBJ1-1; D is unclear. From germline, CDR1 is MNHNS and CDR2 SASEGT. The CDR3 sequence is 13 residues long. The V end lost 2 bases, the J end lost 1 base, and 5 bases lay between the germline ends. The CDR3: CASSEFRNTEAFF. CDR3 bases: TGTGCCAGCAGTGAATTTAGGAACACTGAAGCTTTCTTT.

The V call is TRBV5-1, the J call TRBJ2-3; D call uncertain. From germline, CDR1 is SGHRS and CDR2 YFSETQ. V dropped 0 bases and J dropped 0 bases, with 8 bases sitting between them. The CDR3 runs to 15 residues. DNA of the CDR3: TGCGCCAGCAGCTTGGGGCAGACTAGCACAGATACGCAGTATTTT. Translating gives CASSLGQTSTDTQYF.